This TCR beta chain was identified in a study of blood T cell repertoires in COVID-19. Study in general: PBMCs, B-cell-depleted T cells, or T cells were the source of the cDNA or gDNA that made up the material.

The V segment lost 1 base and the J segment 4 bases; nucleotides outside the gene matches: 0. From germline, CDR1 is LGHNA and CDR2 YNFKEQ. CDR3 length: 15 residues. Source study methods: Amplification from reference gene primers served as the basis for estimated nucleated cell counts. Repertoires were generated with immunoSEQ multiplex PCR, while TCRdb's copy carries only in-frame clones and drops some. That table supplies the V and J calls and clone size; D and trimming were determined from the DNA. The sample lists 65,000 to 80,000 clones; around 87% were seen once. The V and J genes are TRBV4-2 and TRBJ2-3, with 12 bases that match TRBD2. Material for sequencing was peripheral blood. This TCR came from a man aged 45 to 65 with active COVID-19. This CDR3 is CASSQGLAGADTQYF. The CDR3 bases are TGTGCCAGCAGCCAAGGACTAGCGGGAGCAGATACGCAGTATTTT.